What follows describes a single TCR beta chain. Its antigen is unknown. Trimming took 7 bases from V and 5 from J; bases not matched to a gene: 6. This CDR3 comprises 13 residues. CDR1 is SQVTM and CDR2 is ANQGSEA in the germline V gene. Systemic immunosuppression or a history of autoimmune disease excluded patients. This record comes from a study of OX40 agonist ivuxolimab in advanced cancers. Study details: Ivuxolimab was administered intravenously to patients at 0.01 to 10 mg/kg every 2 weeks. General observations from the study: At 0.1 to 3.0 mg/kg, clonal expansion of CD4+ and CD8+ blood T cells had occurred by week 6. Partial responders receiving 0.1-3.0 mg/kg showed among the lowest clonal expansion.

The protocol was immunoSEQ multiplex PCR, while the TCRdb copy is restricted to in-frame clones and leaves out a portion. The table lists approximately 70,000 clones, approximately 90% of them singletons. The sequencing used CD4+ or CD8+ T cells sorted from blood, collected in a trial of the OX40 agonist ivuxolimab. The V call is TRBV29-1, the J call TRBJ2-1; TRBD2 aligns across 9 bases. The origin of this receptor is an adult with an advanced solid tumor such as melanoma, head and neck, liver or kidney cancer. CDR3 nucleotide sequence: TGCAGCGCACCGGGACTAGCAGACAATGAGCAGTTCTTC. Residues: CSAPGLADNEQFF.